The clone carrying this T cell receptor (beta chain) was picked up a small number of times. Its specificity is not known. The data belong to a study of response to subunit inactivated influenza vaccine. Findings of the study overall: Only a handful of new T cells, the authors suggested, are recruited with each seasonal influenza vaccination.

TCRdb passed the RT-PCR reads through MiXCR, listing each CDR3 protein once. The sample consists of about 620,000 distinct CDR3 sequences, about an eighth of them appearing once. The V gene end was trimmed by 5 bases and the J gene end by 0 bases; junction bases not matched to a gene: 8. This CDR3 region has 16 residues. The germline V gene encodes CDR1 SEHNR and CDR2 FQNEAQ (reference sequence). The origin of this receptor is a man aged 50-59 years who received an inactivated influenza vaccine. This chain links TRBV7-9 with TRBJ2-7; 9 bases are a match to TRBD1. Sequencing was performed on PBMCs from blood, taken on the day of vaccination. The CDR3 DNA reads TGTGCCAGCAGCACCCGGGGGACAGGGATCTCCTACGAGCAGTACTTC. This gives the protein CASSTRGTGISYEQYF.